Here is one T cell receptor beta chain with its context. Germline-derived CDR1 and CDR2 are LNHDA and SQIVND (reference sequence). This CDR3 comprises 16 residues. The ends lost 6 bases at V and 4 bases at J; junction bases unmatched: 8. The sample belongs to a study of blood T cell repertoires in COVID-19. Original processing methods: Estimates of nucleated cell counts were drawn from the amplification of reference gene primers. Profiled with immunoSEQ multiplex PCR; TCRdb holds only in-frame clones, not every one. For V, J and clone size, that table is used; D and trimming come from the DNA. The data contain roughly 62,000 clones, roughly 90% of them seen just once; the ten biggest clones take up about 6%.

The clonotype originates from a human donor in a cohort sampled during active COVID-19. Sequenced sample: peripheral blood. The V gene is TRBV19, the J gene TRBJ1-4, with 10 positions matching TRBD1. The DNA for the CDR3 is TGTGCCAGTAGCCGGGACAGGGGATTTAATAATGAAAAACTGTTTTTT. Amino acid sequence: CASSRDRGFNNEKLFF.